These T cell receptor beta chains were read from a single sample in a study of OX40 agonist ivuxolimab in advanced cancers. The protocol was immunoSEQ multiplex PCR, while the TCRdb copy is restricted to in-frame clones and leaves out a portion. Of tens of thousands of clones listed, around 88% are singletons. The material sequenced was CD4+ or CD8+ T cells sorted from blood, taken in a trial of the OX40 agonist ivuxolimab. The receptors derive from an adult with an advanced solid tumor such as melanoma, head and neck, liver or kidney cancer. CDR3s include the opening cysteine and the closing phenylalanine or tryptophan. The D gene is left open where the match is weak. Part of the rows lack a size; the others show once, few, many or a class for expanded clones.

>.|TRBV4-2|.|TRBJ2-7
CASSQEHSSYEQYF
>.|TRBV7-9|.|TRBJ1-2
CASRAGLAYGYTF
>.|TRBV6-6|.|TRBJ2-1
CASSYGNNEQFF
>TRBD2|TRBV6-5|.|TRBJ2-3
CASSSTAGADTQYF
>.|TRBV5-4|.|TRBJ2-6
CASSLDGSGANVLTF
>TRBD2|TRBV29-1|.|TRBJ2-7
CSAGLATREQYF
>.|TRBV9|.|TRBJ1-1
CASSVGSNTEAFF
>.|TRBV11-3|.|TRBJ1-1
CASSFPTGKNTEAFF
>.|TRBV30|.|TRBJ2-7
CACRAFYEQYF
>.|TRBV29-1|.|TRBJ1-1
CSVTGSITEAFF
>TRBD2|TRBV6-5|.|TRBJ2-2
CASSGSFSGELFF
>TRBD2|TRBV5-4|.|TRBJ2-7
CASSLGLAGISYEQYF
>.|TRBV7-8|.|TRBJ2-7
CASSLAGAGNEQYF
>.|TRBV7-9|.|TRBJ2-3
CASSFKDTQYF
>TRBD2|TRBV18|.|TRBJ2-3
CASTEREGLPDTQYF
>.|TRBV28|.|TRBJ1-1
CASSEQGRTEAFF
>.|TRBV2|.|TRBJ2-7
CASSGTGTYEQYF
>TRBD2|TRBV12-5|.|TRBJ2-7
CASGLIAGGPLSYEQYF
>.|TRBV2|.|TRBJ1-5
CASSTIGPPQHF
>TRBD2|TRBV15|.|TRBJ2-1
CATSPLGLAGYNEQFF
>.|TRBV7-9|.|TRBJ2-3
CASRLGGVTDTQYF
>.|TRBV6-5|.|TRBJ1-2
CASSRTGSPNYGYTF
>.|TRBV7-8|.|TRBJ1-5
CASSLALGQPQHF
>TRBD1|TRBV6-6|.|TRBJ2-1
CASSYSQGAQNEQFF
>.|TRBV6-1|.|TRBJ1-5
CAGGDRSNQPQHF
>TRBD2|TRBV27|.|TRBJ2-2
CASSSLAGVAGELFF
>TRBD1|TRBV11-3|.|TRBJ1-2
CASSSGQGSNGYTF
>.|TRBV2|.|TRBJ2-6
CAGTGALSGANVLTF
>.|TRBV2|.|TRBJ2-5
CASSEVGETQYF
>.|TRBV7-3|.|TRBJ2-1
CASSRDGSSYNEQFF
>TRBD1|TRBV28|.|TRBJ1-2
CASSSPGQGFDGYTF
>TRBD2|TRBV23-1|.|TRBJ2-3
CASSQSGDTVRNSGRAIDTQYF
>.|TRBV15|.|TRBJ1-5
CATTAYSNQPQHF
>.|TRBV6-6|.|TRBJ2-5
CASKPFMQETQYF
>.|TRBV5-1|.|TRBJ2-7
CASSSDVGMVDEQYF
>.|TRBV7-6|.|TRBJ1-1
CASSLGGGGEAFF
>.|TRBV19|few|TRBJ1-5
CASSLGHNSNQPQHF
>.|TRBV7-8|.|TRBJ1-1
CASSGLANTEAFF
>.|TRBV7-8|.|TRBJ1-4
CASSRANEALFF
>.|TRBV19|.|TRBJ2-7
CASSIVAAPRAGYEQYF
>TRBD1|TRBV28|.|TRBJ2-7
CASSLTGGSYEQYF
>.|TRBV5-4|.|TRBJ2-3
CASRGQTTDTQYF